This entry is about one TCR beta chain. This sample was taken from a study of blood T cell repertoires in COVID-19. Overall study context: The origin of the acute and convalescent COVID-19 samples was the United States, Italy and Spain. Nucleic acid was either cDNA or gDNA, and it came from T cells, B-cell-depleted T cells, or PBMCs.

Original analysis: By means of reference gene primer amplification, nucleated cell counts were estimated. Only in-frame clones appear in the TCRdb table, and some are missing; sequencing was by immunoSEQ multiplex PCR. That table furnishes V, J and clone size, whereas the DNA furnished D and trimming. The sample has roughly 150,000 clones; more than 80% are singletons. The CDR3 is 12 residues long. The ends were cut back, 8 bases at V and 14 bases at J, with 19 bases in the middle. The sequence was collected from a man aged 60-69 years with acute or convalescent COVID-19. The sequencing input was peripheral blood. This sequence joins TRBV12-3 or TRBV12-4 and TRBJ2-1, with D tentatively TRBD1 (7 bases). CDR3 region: CASGARARGEFF. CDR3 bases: TGTGCCAGCGGGGCCCGGGCCAGGGGGGAGTTCTTC.